This TCR beta chain was sequenced in a study of T cell responses to AZD1222 COVID-19 vaccine. Germline loops: CDR1 LNHDA, CDR2 SQIVND (reference sequence). This CDR3 is built from 16 residues. V was pared by 3 bases and J by 5 bases, with 18 bases between. This clone was recorded only once. Sequencing used immunoSEQ multiplex PCR; TCRdb keeps in-frame clones, though not all of them. The repertoire includes some 150,000 clones, about 92% of them detected once, and 0.85% to 0.95% sits in the top ten. The sample in question was peripheral blood, obtained on day 0 of MenACWY control vaccination. The receptor was derived from an adult in good health. This chain connects TRBV19 to TRBJ2-3; weak D call: TRBD1 (5 bases). The CDR3: CASSIWTTEAQDTQYF. CDR3 coding DNA: TGTGCCAGTAGTATTTGGACGACAGAAGCCCAAGATACGCAGTATTTT.